This T cell receptor beta chain was sequenced in a study of blood T cell repertoires in COVID-19 (dated by TCRdb to 2019 to 2021). Background on the whole study: The collaborator samples originated in the United States, Italy and Spain and spanned the acute and convalescent phases of COVID-19. Samples came from the ongoing ImmuneRACE study (first 160 participants) plus 1,254 subjects from 6 global collaborators. Nearly every sample came with metadata listing a de-identified subject ID, COVID-19 status, age in years and sex. Where available, HLA class I and class II types were taken from metadata supplied by the sample provider and were not determined by assay-based typing. The repertoires were released in a freely available public database intended as a resource for research on the immune response to SARS-CoV-2. Subjects who had been exposed to COVID-19, were actively infected with it, or had recovered from it provided the deeply sampled blood TCRbeta repertoires that made up the dataset. The prospective study material was composed of cDNA or gDNA derived from T cells, B-cell-depleted T cells, or PBMCs. General conclusions and limits of the study: The quantity of clinical and demographic metadata differed by source and by participant and was supplied without curation.

Trimming removed 3 bases from V and 1 base from J, leaving 8 bases between the germline ends. Counted from cysteine to phenylalanine, this CDR3 has 14 amino acids. Here the CDR3 DNA is all that survives: 42 bases in frame from base 1. Via the germline V gene (reference sequence), CDR1 is MNHEY and CDR2 SMNVEV. TCRbeta CDR3 regions were amplified from genomic DNA by means of the immunoSEQ Assay, a bias-controlled multiplex PCR. Per the authors' processing: Nucleated cell counts per sample were estimated from amplification of reference gene primers within the assay. To quantify the absolute abundance of each unique TCRbeta CDR3 rearrangement, sequence reads were collapsed and filtered. For each sample, productive Simpson clonality was calculated as the square root of Simpson's diversity index over productive rearrangements. TCRdb limited this immuneACCESS table to in-frame rearrangements with V and J called. A share of clones is missing; checked studies link under half to unresolved V genes, and the rest is unexplained. Clone size and the V and J calls come from that table; the DNA yielded D and trimming. The sample includes about 260,000 clones, with about 85% observed a single time. The ten largest account for over 2% of the sample.

A second Seattle source provided samples from volunteer blood donors who had recovered from COVID-19. The collaborating institutions used their own protocols to collect whole blood in K2EDTA tubes. For TCRbeta analysis, collaborators shipped samples in one of three forms: frozen whole blood, isolated PBMCs, or DNA extracted from either of those sample types. About this clone itself: This clone's antigen is unknown. The record has no base qualities; no much larger clone is one base away.

This receptor chain uses TRBV27 and TRBJ2-3; a tentative D call is TRBD1 (6 bases match). The source is a woman aged 45-65 years who had recovered from COVID-19. The specimen sequenced was peripheral blood. CDR3 protein: CASSLGARTDTQYF. Here is the DNA: TGTGCCAGCAGTTTGGGGGCCCGCACAGATACGCAGTATTTT.